The next 14 T cell receptor beta chains were all read from a single sample in a study of somatic mutations in cytotoxic T cells in rheumatoid arthritis. Sequenced by immunoSEQ multiplex PCR; TCRdb stores in-frame clones only, minus some. The table has about 12,000 clones, roughly 72% seen once. Material for sequencing was CD8+ T cells sorted from blood. All receptors come from a man aged 65-85 years in good health.

The gene calls are TRBV6-1 and TRBJ1-6; tentatively, D is TRBD1 (5 bases). The germline V gene has CDR1 MNHNS and CDR2 SASEGT. The CDR3 extends over 14 amino acids. The germline V and J ends were trimmed by 8 bases and 7 bases, with 15 bases remaining between them. CDR3 in DNA: TGTGCCAGCGCATGGGGGACTGAGAATTCACCCCTCCACTTT. This translates into CASAWGTENSPLHF.

The chain recombines TRBV5-6 with TRBJ1-2; no clear D gene. V lost 0 bases and J 8 bases, leaving 11 bases between the germline ends. There are 13 residues in the CDR3. Germline V gene sequence: CDR1 SGHDT, CDR2 YYEEEE. The CDR3 loop is CASSLGTSRGYTF. In DNA form, the CDR3 reads TGTGCCAGCAGCTTGGGAACTTCTCGGGGCTACACCTTC.

V gene TRBV7-9 combines with J gene TRBJ1-2, with D hard to call. Germline V gene lookup returns CDR1 SEHNR and CDR2 FQNEAQ (reference sequence). Deletions cut 4 bases from V and 4 bases from J, with 19 bases between. The CDR3 runs to 16 residues. The CDR3 loop is CASSSYEALQRYGYTF. Here the CDR3 DNA reads TGTGCCAGCAGCTCGTACGAAGCCCTACAACGCTATGGCTACACCTTC. The variable domain in full, with the rest retrieved from reference TRBV7-9 and TRBJ1-2, is DTGVSQNPRHKITKRGQNVTFRCDPISEHNRLYWYRQTLGQGPEFLTYFQNEAQLEKSRLLSDRFSAERPKGSFSTLEIQRTEQGDSAMYLCASSSYEALQRYGYTFGSGTRLTVV.

V and J are TRBV5-1 and TRBJ1-2, with TRBD1 identical over 7 bases. The CDR3 is 15 residues long. The ends lost 4 bases at V and 4 bases at J; junction bases unmatched: 10. The germline V gene has CDR1 SGHRS and CDR2 YFSETQ. Written as DNA, the CDR3 is TGCGCCAGCAGCCTAGACAGGGACGTTGTCTATGGCTACACCTTC. It yields the protein CASSLDRDVVYGYTF.

This clone was detected once. Other nucleotide sequences in the sample specify the same CDR3. The chain combines TRBV20-1 with TRBJ2-7; D remains ambiguous. V dropped 3 bases and J dropped 3 bases, with 6 bases sitting between them. The CDR3 loop spans 11 amino acids. From germline, CDR1 is DFQATT and CDR2 SNEGSKA (reference sequence). The CDR3 reads CSASRNYEQYF. The CDR3 coding sequence is TGCAGTGCTAGCCGGAACTACGAGCAGTACTTC.

V gene TRBV7-9 combines with J gene TRBJ2-7, with a possible D match to TRBD2 (8 bases). CDR3 length: 14 amino acids. The germline CDR1 and CDR2 sequences are SEHNR and FQNEAQ (reference sequence). V was cut by 5 bases and J by 5 bases, with 16 bases left in between. CDR3 sequence: CASSPGLGQDEQYF. CDR3 bases: TGTGCCAGCAGCCCGGGACTAGGACAGGACGAGCAGTACTTC.

The gene calls are TRBV7-9 and TRBJ2-7; perhaps D is TRBD1 or TRBD2 (5 bases each). In germline, CDR1 is SEHNR, CDR2 FQNEAQ (reference sequence). V was pared by 6 bases and J by 2 bases, with 17 bases between. The CDR3 is made up of 15 amino acids. The chain's CDR3 is CASSPGARQTYEQYF. Written as DNA, the CDR3 is TGTGCCAGCAGTCCCGGGGCTCGACAGACCTACGAGCAGTACTTC. Full variable domain (remainder filled in from reference TRBV7-9 and TRBJ2-7): DTGVSQNPRHKITKRGQNVTFRCDPISEHNRLYWYRQTLGQGPEFLTYFQNEAQLEKSRLLSDRFSAERPKGSFSTLEIQRTEQGDSAMYLCASSPGARQTYEQYFGPGTRLTVT.

The CDR3, as DNA: TGTGCCAGCAGCCTCGACCCGGGACTAGCGGGAGGGCATCATGAGCAGTTCTTC. Protein sequence: CASSLDPGLAGGHHEQFF. This chain joins TRBV7-9 and TRBJ2-1; 16 bases match TRBD2. The CDR3 consists of 18 residues. Looked up from germline, CDR1 is SEHNR and CDR2 is FQNEAQ (reference sequence). V dropped 5 bases and J dropped 8; count of bases not matched to a gene: 12.

This rearrangement joins TRBV30 to TRBJ1-1, with D possibly TRBD1 on 5 matching bases. This CDR3 comprises 14 residues. Trimming stripped 0 bases from V and 0 bases from J, with 8 bases between. The V gene's germline CDR1 is GTSNPN and CDR2 SVGIG (reference sequence). The CDR3 loop is CAWSVGRLNTEAFF. The CDR3 nucleotides read TGTGCCTGGAGTGTGGGGCGGCTGAACACTGAAGCTTTCTTT.

The V gene is TRBV5-4, the J gene TRBJ1-3, with D uncertain. The CDR3 spans 17 residues. Trimming took off 0 bases at V and 0 bases at J, with 13 bases between the two ends. Germline CDR1 SGHNT, CDR2 YYREEE (reference sequence). CDR3 in amino acids: CASSLGDLGNSGNTIYF. The DNA of the CDR3 is TGTGCCAGCAGCTTGGGGGATTTGGGGAACTCTGGAAACACCATATATTTT.

The chain recombines TRBV14 with TRBJ2-7; 7 bases agree with TRBD1. The CDR3 loop spans 12 amino acids. Germline V gene lookup returns CDR1 SGHDN and CDR2 FVKESK. V dropped 7 bases and J dropped 4; count of bases not matched to a gene: 4. CDR3 region: CASNPTGYEQYF. The CDR3, as DNA: TGTGCCAGCAACCCGACAGGGTACGAGCAGTACTTC.

The rearrangement links TRBV18 to TRBJ2-3; possible D gene TRBD2, 5 bases. V lost 3 bases and J lost 4, with 14 bases in between. CDR3 length: 15 amino acids. Germline CDR1 is KGHSH and CDR2 is LQKENI. CDR3 in DNA: TGTGCCAGCTCACCCGCACACCCGAGGGCAGATACGCAGTATTTT. Translated, it gives CASSPAHPRADTQYF.

The V and J genes are TRBV7-9 and TRBJ2-3, with D hard to call. The CDR3 sequence is 12 residues long. V was shortened by 1 base and J by 4 bases, with 3 bases between the two germline ends. CDR1 is SEHNR, CDR2 FQNEAQ, per germline (reference sequence). The CDR3 coding sequence is TGTGCCAGCAGCTTAGATGCAGATACGCAGTATTTT. Translation gives CASSLDADTQYF.

The chain joins TRBV4-1 to TRBJ2-3; D is unresolved. CDR3 length equals 15 residues. Trimming shortened V by 1 base and J by 0 bases, and 8 bases separated the two germline ends. Germline loops: CDR1 MGHRA, CDR2 YSYEKL. The chain's CDR3 is CASSQGTYSTDTQYF. As DNA, the CDR3 is TGCGCCAGCAGCCAAGGTACCTATAGCACAGATACGCAGTATTTT.